This T cell receptor (beta chain) was profiled in a study of blood T cell repertoires in COVID-19. This CDR3 has 14 residues. The trim removed 3 bases at V and 2 bases at J, leaving 3 bases unmatched. CDR1 is MGHRA and CDR2 is YSYEKL in the germline V gene. Sequencing used immunoSEQ multiplex PCR; TCRdb keeps in-frame clones, though not all of them. The data show over 35,000 clones, about 83% seen once. There are a few counts of this clone. The clonotype was recovered from a man aged 35 to 55 with COVID-19, enrolled during active disease. J is TRBJ1-2 and V is TRBV4-1; 7 bases fit TRBD1. Sequencing was performed on peripheral blood. The CDR3 region is CASSQPTGNYGYTF. The CDR3 DNA sequence: TGCGCCAGCAGCCAGCCGACAGGGAACTATGGCTACACCTTC.